Sequencing of this TCR beta chain was carried out in a study of shared clonotypes between healthy human individuals. Whole-study results and caveats: Naive subsets usually exceeded memory subsets in estimated richness.

TCRdb's table, derived via immunoSEQ multiplex PCR, lists solely in-frame clones and lacks some. The data contain 2.3 million or so clones, 85% to 95% of them seen just once; the ten biggest clones take up 0.39%. This CDR3 is built from 15 residues. Trimming removed 6 bases from V and 5 bases from J, with 19 bases in between. Germline CDR1 and CDR2: MDHEN and SYDVKM. Regarding this clone: The antigen remains unidentified.

This sequence joins TRBV28 and TRBJ2-5; tentatively, D is TRBD1 or TRBD2 (7 bases each). The sequence was collected from a man aged 18 to 35 in good health. Some clones in this sample may be carry-over from other donors' samples. Sequencing was carried out using naive CD4+ T cells from PBMCs. Sample subset: CD45RA+ positively selected. The CDR3: CASSQGGAQRETQYF. As DNA, the CDR3 is TGTGCCAGCAGCCAGGGGGGGGCCCAGCGTGAGACCCAGTACTTC.